The clone carrying this TCR beta chain has only a few counts. What it recognizes is unknown. These data are taken from a study of vaccination and CD4 T cells after COVID-19. Treatment described: approximately 9-day PBMC culture with coronavirus spike peptide pools or control peptides (ViraFEST assay). Those CD4+ T cells from the unexposed donor predate the COVID-19 pandemic (2011-2018). With peptide pools, ViraFEST first expanded antigen-specific T cells and afterwards sequenced their TCRs. Culture of a few million PBMCs per well took place with about 9 IU/ml IL-2 and roughly 9.8 ug/ml peptide pools. Both day 3 and day 7 involved replacing half of the medium with fresh IL-2 medium. V was clipped by 6 bases and J by 2 bases, with 8 bases between them. Germline V CDR1 and CDR2: MNHEY, SMNVEV (reference sequence). The CDR3 extends over 13 amino acids. The assay that was used to sequence DNA from cultured CD4+ T cells was the Oncomine TCR Beta short-read assay. From CD4+ T cells that had been cultured, genomic DNA was extracted. Each CDR3 protein gets one entry after TCRdb re-called the PCR reads with MiXCR. Among about 10,000 distinct CDR3 sequences listed, about 30% were seen once.

J is TRBJ1-3 and V is TRBV27; D is unclear. This TCR derives from a human donor in good health. Sequenced material: CD4+ T cells from blood, cultured in vitro. CDR3 region: CASRHKAGNTIYF. The CDR3 region has the DNA TGTGCCAGCAGACATAAGGCTGGAAACACCATATATTTT.